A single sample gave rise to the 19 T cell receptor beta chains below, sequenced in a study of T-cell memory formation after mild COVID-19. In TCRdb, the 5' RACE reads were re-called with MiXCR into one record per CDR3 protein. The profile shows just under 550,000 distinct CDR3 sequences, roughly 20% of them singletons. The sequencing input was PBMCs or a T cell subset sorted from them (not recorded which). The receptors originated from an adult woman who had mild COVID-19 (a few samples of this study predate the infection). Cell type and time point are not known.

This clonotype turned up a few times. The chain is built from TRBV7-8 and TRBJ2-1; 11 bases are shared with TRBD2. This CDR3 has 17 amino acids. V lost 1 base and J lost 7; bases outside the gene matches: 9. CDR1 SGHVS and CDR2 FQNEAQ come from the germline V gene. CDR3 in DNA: TGTGCCAGCAGCTTAGAGCTAGCGGGAGGTTTAAGGAATGAGCAGTTCTTC. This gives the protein CASSLELAGGLRNEQFF. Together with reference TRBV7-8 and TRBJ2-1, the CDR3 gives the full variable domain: GAGVSQSPRYKVAKRGQDVALRCDPISGHVSLFWYQQALGQGPEFLTYFQNEAQLDKSGLPSDRFFAERPEGSVSTLKIQRTQQEDSAVYLCASSLELAGGLRNEQFFGPGTRLTVL.

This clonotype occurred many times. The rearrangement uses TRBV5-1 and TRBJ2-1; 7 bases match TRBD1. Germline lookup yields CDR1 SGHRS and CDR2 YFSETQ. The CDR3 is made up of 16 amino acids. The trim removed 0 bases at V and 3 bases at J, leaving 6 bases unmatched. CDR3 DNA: TGCGCCAGCAGCTTGGAAGGACAGGCCGACTACAATGAGCAGTTCTTC. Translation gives CASSLEGQADYNEQFF.

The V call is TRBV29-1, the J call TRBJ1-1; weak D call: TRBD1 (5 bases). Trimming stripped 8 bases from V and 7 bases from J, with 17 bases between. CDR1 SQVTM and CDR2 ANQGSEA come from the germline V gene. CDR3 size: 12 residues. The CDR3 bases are TGCAGCCTCTCGGGACCGCCTGTTGAAGCTTTCTTT. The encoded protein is CSLSGPPVEAFF.

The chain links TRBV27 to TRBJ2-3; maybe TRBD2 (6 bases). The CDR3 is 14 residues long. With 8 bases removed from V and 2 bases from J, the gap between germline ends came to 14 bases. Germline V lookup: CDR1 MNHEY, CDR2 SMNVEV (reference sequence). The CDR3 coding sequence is TGTGCCAGCTCCTTTAGCGGCCACACAGATACGCAGTATTTT. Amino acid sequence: CASSFSGHTDTQYF.

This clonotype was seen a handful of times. CDR3 protein: CATSDRGLAETQYF. The CDR3 nucleotides are TGTGCCACCAGTGATCGCGGACTAGCCGAGACCCAGTACTTC. The V call is TRBV24-1, the J call TRBJ2-5, with 8 bases lining up with TRBD2. Trimming cost V 3 bases and J 5 bases; bases outside gene matches: 4. Per the germline V gene, CDR1 is KGHDR and CDR2 is SFDVKD. This CDR3 is built from 14 residues.

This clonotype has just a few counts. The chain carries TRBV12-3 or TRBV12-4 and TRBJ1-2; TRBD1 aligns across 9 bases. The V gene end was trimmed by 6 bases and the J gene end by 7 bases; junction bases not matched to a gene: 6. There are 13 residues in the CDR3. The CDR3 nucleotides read TGTGCCAGCAGCCGCGGGACAGGGTCTGGCTACACCTTC. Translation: CASSRGTGSGYTF.

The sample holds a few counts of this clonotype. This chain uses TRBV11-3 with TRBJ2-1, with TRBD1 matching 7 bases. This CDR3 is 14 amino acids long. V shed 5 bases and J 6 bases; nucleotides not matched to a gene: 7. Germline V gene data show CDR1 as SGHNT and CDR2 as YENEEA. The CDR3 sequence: CASSTRGGPNEQFF. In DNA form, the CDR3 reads TGTGCCAGCAGCACCCGAGGGGGCCCCAATGAGCAGTTCTTC.

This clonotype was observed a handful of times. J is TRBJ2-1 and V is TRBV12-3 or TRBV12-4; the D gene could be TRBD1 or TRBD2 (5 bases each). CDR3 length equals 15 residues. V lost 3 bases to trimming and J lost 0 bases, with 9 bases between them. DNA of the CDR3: TGTGCCAGCAGTTTGGGGGACCACTCCTACAATGAGCAGTTCTTC. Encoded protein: CASSLGDHSYNEQFF.

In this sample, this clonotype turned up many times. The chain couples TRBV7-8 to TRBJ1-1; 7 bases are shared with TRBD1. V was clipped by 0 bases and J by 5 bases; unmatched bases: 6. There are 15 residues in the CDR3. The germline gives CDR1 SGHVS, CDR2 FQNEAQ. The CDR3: CASSLAETGRTEAFF. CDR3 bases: TGTGCCAGCAGCTTAGCCGAGACAGGGAGAACTGAAGCTTTCTTT.

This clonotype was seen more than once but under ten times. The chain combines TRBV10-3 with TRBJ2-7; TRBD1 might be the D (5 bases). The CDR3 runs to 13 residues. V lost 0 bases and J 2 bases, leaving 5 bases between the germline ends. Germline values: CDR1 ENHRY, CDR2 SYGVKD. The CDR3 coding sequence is TGTGCCATCAGTGAGTCGGGGCCCTACGAGCAGTACTTC. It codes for CAISESGPYEQYF.

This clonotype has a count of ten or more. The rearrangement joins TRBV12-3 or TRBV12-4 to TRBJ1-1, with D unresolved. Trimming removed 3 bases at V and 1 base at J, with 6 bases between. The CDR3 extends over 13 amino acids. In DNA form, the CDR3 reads TGTGCCAGCAGTTTTGAGGAGAACACTGAAGCTTTCTTT. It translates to CASSFEENTEAFF.

The CDR3 DNA follows: TGTGCCAGCAGCTTAGTGGGGGGCGGGCTAAATGAGCAGTTCTTC. Translation: CASSLVGGGLNEQFF. The chain links TRBV7-3 to TRBJ2-1; D is tentatively TRBD1 or TRBD2 (6 bases each). This CDR3 comprises 15 residues. V was shortened by 2 bases and J by 7 bases, with 15 bases between the two germline ends. Germline assignment: CDR1 SGHTA and CDR2 FQGTGA.

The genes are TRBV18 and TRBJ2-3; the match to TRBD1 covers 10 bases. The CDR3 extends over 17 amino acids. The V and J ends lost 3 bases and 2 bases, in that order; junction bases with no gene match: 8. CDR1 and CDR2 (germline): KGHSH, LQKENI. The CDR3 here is CASSPLRGTGATDTQYF. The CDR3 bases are TGTGCCAGCTCACCTTTAAGAGGGACAGGGGCCACAGATACGCAGTATTTT.

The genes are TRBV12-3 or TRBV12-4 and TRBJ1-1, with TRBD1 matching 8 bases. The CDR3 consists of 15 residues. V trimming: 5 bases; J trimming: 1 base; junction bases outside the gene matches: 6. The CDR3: CASSRQGAGNTEAFF. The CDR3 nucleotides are TGTGCCAGCAGTCGCCAGGGGGCGGGGAACACTGAAGCTTTCTTT.

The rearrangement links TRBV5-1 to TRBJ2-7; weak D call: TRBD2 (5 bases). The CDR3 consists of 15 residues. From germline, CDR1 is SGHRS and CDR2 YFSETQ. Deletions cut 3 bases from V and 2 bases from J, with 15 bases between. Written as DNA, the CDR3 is TGCGCCAGCAGCTGGAGCAGCGGTACGACCTACGAGCAGTACTTC. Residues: CASSWSSGTTYEQYF.

In DNA, the CDR3 is TGTGCCAGCAACAGTCGGAACACCGGGGAGCTGTTTTTT. This sequence encodes CASNSRNTGELFF. This rearrangement joins TRBV6-2 or TRBV6-3 to TRBJ2-2; D uncertain. The CDR3 consists of 13 residues. The V gene lost 7 bases and the J gene lost 1 base, with 7 bases spanning the gap. Germline lookup yields CDR1 MNHEY and CDR2 SVGEGT.

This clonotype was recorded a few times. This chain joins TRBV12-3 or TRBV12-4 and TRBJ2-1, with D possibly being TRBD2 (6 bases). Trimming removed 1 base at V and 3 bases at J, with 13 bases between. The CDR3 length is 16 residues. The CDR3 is CASSLGAGSYYNEQFF. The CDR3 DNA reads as TGTGCCAGCAGTTTAGGGGCGGGGAGTTACTACAATGAGCAGTTCTTC.

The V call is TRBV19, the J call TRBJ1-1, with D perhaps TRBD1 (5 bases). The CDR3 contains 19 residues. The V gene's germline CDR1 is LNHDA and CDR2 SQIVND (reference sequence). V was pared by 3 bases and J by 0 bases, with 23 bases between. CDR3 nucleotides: TGTGCCAGTAGTATTGGGACGTACCGCTATATTGAAGTGAACACTGAAGCTTTCTTT. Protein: CASSIGTYRYIEVNTEAFF.

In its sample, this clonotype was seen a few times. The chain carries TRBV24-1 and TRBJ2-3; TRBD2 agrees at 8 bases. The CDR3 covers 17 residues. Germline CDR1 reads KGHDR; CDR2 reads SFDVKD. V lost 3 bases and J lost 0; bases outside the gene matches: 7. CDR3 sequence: CATSDELGGASTDTQYF. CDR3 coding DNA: TGTGCCACCAGTGATGAGCTCGGGGGGGCTAGCACAGATACGCAGTATTTT.